Only one count was recorded for the clone carrying this TCR beta chain. This entry is derived from a study of OX40 agonist ivuxolimab in advanced cancers. CDR1 is SGHKS and CDR2 is YYEKEE in the germline V gene (reference sequence). V shed 1 base and J shed 4 bases, with 12 bases lying between them. The CDR3 covers 14 residues. Produced via immunoSEQ multiplex PCR; TCRdb's table is partial and in-frame only. The table includes fewer than 65,000 clones, 80% to 90% detected once. This sample comprised CD4+ or CD8+ T cells sorted from blood, obtained in a trial of the OX40 agonist ivuxolimab. This TCR was sampled from an adult with an advanced solid tumor such as melanoma, head and neck, liver or kidney cancer. J is TRBJ2-7 and V is TRBV5-5; D remains ambiguous. CDR3 coding DNA: TGTGCCAGCAGCTTGCTAATTCCCCATTACGAGCAGTACTTC. It yields the protein CASSLLIPHYEQYF.